What follows are 25 T cell receptor beta chains derived from one specimen sequenced in a study of cytomegalovirus exposure and HLA in healthy donors. Researchers ran the PCR with 60 Vbeta and 13 Jbeta primers. TCRdb's copy holds only in-frame clones and misses some; the assay was immunoSEQ multiplex PCR. In the table there are about 130,000 clones, about 85% of which are singletons. The sequencing sample was made of PBMCs. The source of these receptors is a young man in good health and CMV-seropositive.

This chain uses TRBV9 with TRBJ2-7; D is perhaps TRBD1 (7 bases). CDR1 is SGDLS and CDR2 is YYNGEE in the germline V gene. V lost 4 bases and J lost 7, with 18 bases in between. The CDR3 is 14 residues long. CDR3 region: CASSQTGEVGEQYF. CDR3 sequence (DNA): TGTGCCAGCAGCCAAACAGGGGAGGTAGGGGAGCAGTACTTC.

V gene TRBV7-9 combines with J gene TRBJ1-2; D might be TRBD1 (5 bases). The germline V and J ends were trimmed by 0 bases and 0 bases, with 14 bases remaining between them. CDR3 length: 17 residues. From germline, CDR1 is SEHNR and CDR2 FQNEAQ (reference sequence). In nucleotides, the CDR3 is TGTGCCAGCAGCTTAGCTTCTTCGACAGTATCTAACTATGGCTACACCTTC. It codes for CASSLASSTVSNYGYTF.

V gene TRBV13 combines with J gene TRBJ1-1, with TRBD1 as a possible D gene (5 bases). The CDR3 sequence is 13 residues long. CDR1 and CDR2 (germline): PRHDT, FYEKMQ (reference sequence). The V gene lost 0 bases and the J gene lost 3 bases, with 5 bases spanning the gap. The CDR3 protein is CASSLGTDTEAFF. CDR3 DNA: TGTGCCAGCAGCTTAGGGACAGACACTGAAGCTTTCTTT.

The chain is built from TRBV7-2 and TRBJ2-3, with 9 bases fitting TRBD2. CDR3 size: 15 residues. Germline loops: CDR1 SGHTA, CDR2 FQGNSA. The junction had 6 bases not matched to a gene; V was cut back by 5 bases and J by 3 bases. The CDR3 DNA reads TGTGCCAGCAGCGAGAGCGGGGGGTATACAGATACGCAGTATTTT. Protein: CASSESGGYTDTQYF.

This chain connects TRBV27 to TRBJ1-1; D is undetermined. CDR3 length: 15 residues. With 0 bases removed from V and 4 bases from J, the gap between germline ends came to 12 bases. The V gene's germline CDR1 is MNHEY and CDR2 SMNVEV (reference sequence). CDR3 bases: TGTGCCAGCAGTTTATCTAGTACGGCGGTCACTGAAGCTTTCTTT. Protein sequence: CASSLSSTAVTEAFF.

The J gene is TRBJ1-6, the V gene TRBV6-6; 12 bases match TRBD1. The CDR3 runs 15 residues. Germline assignment: CDR1 MNHNY and CDR2 SVGAGI (reference sequence). J gave up 9 bases and V 3 bases, and 3 bases lay outside the gene matches. CDR3 protein: CASSYGTGGISPLHF. CDR3 bases: TGTGCCAGCAGTTATGGGACAGGGGGCATTTCACCCCTCCACTTT.

CDR3 DNA: TGCGCCAGCAGCCAAGTAATTGGGGCAGGTGATCAGCCCCAGCATTTT. As protein: CASSQVIGAGDQPQHF. The J gene is TRBJ1-5, the V gene TRBV4-1, with D perhaps TRBD1 (5 bases). V lost 1 base to trimming and J lost 5 bases, with 15 bases between them. In germline, CDR1 is MGHRA, CDR2 YSYEKL. The CDR3 covers 16 residues.

This chain uses TRBV29-1 with TRBJ2-1; perhaps TRBD2 as D (5 bases). Germline V CDR1 and CDR2: SQVTM, ANQGSEA. Trimming cost V 1 base and J 4 bases, with 17 bases left between them. CDR3 length: 16 residues. The CDR3 sequence: CSVEGLKGAKYNEQFF. Written as DNA, the CDR3 is TGCAGCGTTGAAGGGCTGAAGGGAGCCAAGTACAATGAGCAGTTCTTC.

The chain couples TRBV4-1 to TRBJ1-1; 9 bases line up with TRBD1. This CDR3 comprises 16 residues. Germline lookup yields CDR1 MGHRA and CDR2 YSYEKL. V trimming: 7 bases; J trimming: 3 bases; junction bases outside the gene matches: 12. The CDR3 coding sequence is TGCGCCAGCAAACCGACGACAGGGGGGGCGTACACTGAAGCTTTCTTT. Protein: CASKPTTGGAYTEAFF.

The chain recombines TRBV2 with TRBJ2-3; 7 nucleotides align to TRBD1. The CDR3 is made up of 15 amino acids. Trimming removed 5 bases from V and 4 bases from J; junction bases left unmatched: 9. Germline lookup yields CDR1 SNHLY and CDR2 FYNNEI. CDR3 sequence (DNA): TGTGCCAGCAGTAGAGACAGGGCTTACGCAGATACGCAGTATTTT. Protein: CASSRDRAYADTQYF.

V usage is TRBV5-1 and J usage is TRBJ2-1; 7 positions match TRBD1. This CDR3 is built from 13 residues. Germline V gene sequence: CDR1 SGHRS, CDR2 YFSETQ. Trimming removed 4 bases from V and 10 bases from J; junction bases left unmatched: 8. This chain's CDR3 is CASSPQGIEEQFF. The CDR3 coding sequence is TGCGCCAGCAGCCCACAGGGGATCGAGGAGCAGTTCTTC.

This clone was recorded once. This rearrangement joins TRBV9 to TRBJ2-1; TRBD1 is a possible D gene (6 bases). The CDR3 loop spans 15 amino acids. The V end lost 0 bases, the J end lost 8 bases, and 15 bases lay between the germline ends. The germline V gene encodes CDR1 SGDLS and CDR2 YYNGEE. The CDR3 loop reads CASSVGQGSDYEQFF. The CDR3 bases are TGTGCCAGCAGCGTAGGTCAGGGGTCAGATTATGAGCAGTTCTTC.

This chain uses TRBV11-2 with TRBJ1-2; D is ambiguous. This CDR3 has 13 residues. The ends were cut back, 0 bases at V and 7 bases at J, with 9 bases in the middle. The germline gives CDR1 SGHAT, CDR2 FQNNGV. Here the CDR3 reads CASSLDRNSGYTF. Written as DNA, the CDR3 is TGTGCCAGCAGCTTAGATCGTAATAGTGGCTACACCTTC.

The CDR3 reads CASSQDRREGGETQYF. The CDR3 DNA is TGCGCCAGCAGCCAAGATAGAAGGGAGGGCGGAGAGACCCAGTACTTC. The rearrangement joins TRBV4-3 to TRBJ2-5; TRBD2 matches at 7 bases. J was trimmed by 4 bases and V by 0 bases; bases with no gene match: 8. Germline CDR1 LGHNA, CDR2 YSLEER. This CDR3 is 16 amino acids long.

This chain links TRBV10-3 with TRBJ2-7; TRBD1 aligns across 7 bases. The length of the CDR3 is 15 residues. Trimming removed 7 bases from V and 0 bases from J; junction bases left unmatched: 9. The germline gives CDR1 ENHRY, CDR2 SYGVKD. The CDR3 bases are TGTGCCATCACCATGGGGCGACAGGGCTCCTACGAGCAGTACTTC. Its protein is CAITMGRQGSYEQYF.

This rearrangement joins TRBV18 to TRBJ2-7, with 9 bases identical to TRBD2. V lost 0 bases, J lost 3 bases, and 12 bases stayed unmatched. This CDR3 has 18 amino acids. CDR1 is KGHSH and CDR2 is LQKENI in the germline V gene. The DNA for the CDR3 is TGTGCCAGCTCACCACCACTTAAGGCGGGAGGGTTTCACTACGAGCAGTACTTC. Amino acid sequence: CASSPPLKAGGFHYEQYF.

This chain uses TRBV29-1 with TRBJ2-7; 8 nucleotides align to TRBD2. This CDR3 comprises 15 residues. CDR1 is SQVTM and CDR2 is ANQGSEA in the germline V gene. For the CDR3, the DNA is TGCGGCGCAGCGGGAGTAAGTTTAGGCTCCTACGAGCAGTACTTC. Translated: CGAAGVSLGSYEQYF.

The chain has TRBV7-8 and TRBJ2-7, with 7 positions matching TRBD2. Germline values: CDR1 SGHVS, CDR2 FQNEAQ. The CDR3 sequence is 13 residues long. Trimming took 4 bases from V and 3 from J; bases not matched to a gene: 3. CDR3 coding DNA: TGTGCCAGCAGCTCTAGCGGTTACTACGAGCAGTACTTC. This codes for CASSSSGYYEQYF. Together with reference TRBV7-8 and TRBJ2-7, the CDR3 gives the full variable domain: GAGVSQSPRYKVAKRGQDVALRCDPISGHVSLFWYQQALGQGPEFLTYFQNEAQLDKSGLPSDRFFAERPEGSVSTLKIQRTQQEDSAVYLCASSSSGYYEQYFGPGTRLTVT.

The J gene is TRBJ2-3, the V gene TRBV7-9; TRBD2 might be the D (5 bases). The CDR3 is made up of 14 amino acids. Deletions cut 0 bases from V and 2 bases from J, with 6 bases between. The germline V gene encodes CDR1 SEHNR and CDR2 FQNEAQ (reference sequence). The CDR3 region has the DNA TGTGCCAGCAGCTTAGCGGGAGTCACAGATACGCAGTATTTT. Protein: CASSLAGVTDTQYF.

J is TRBJ2-3 and V is TRBV9; 13 bases agree with TRBD2. J lost 4 bases, V lost 4 bases, and 9 bases had no gene match. There are 17 residues in the CDR3. Germline loops: CDR1 SGDLS, CDR2 YYNGEE. DNA of the CDR3: TGTGCCAGCAGCACACGACTAGCGGGGGGCGGGCCAGATACGCAGTATTTT. It encodes CASSTRLAGGGPDTQYF.

The V call is TRBV7-9, the J call TRBJ2-1; 12 nucleotides line up with TRBD2. The CDR3 is made up of 14 amino acids. Unmatched junction bases numbered 3, after V lost 5 bases and J lost 7 bases. Germline V gene sequence: CDR1 SEHNR, CDR2 FQNEAQ (reference sequence). Written as DNA, the CDR3 is TGTGCCAGCAGCACCGGACTAGCGGGAAATGAGCAGTTCTTC. Amino acid sequence: CASSTGLAGNEQFF. Full variable domain (rest looked up from reference TRBV7-9 and TRBJ2-1): DTGVSQNPRHKITKRGQNVTFRCDPISEHNRLYWYRQTLGQGPEFLTYFQNEAQLEKSRLLSDRFSAERPKGSFSTLEIQRTEQGDSAMYLCASSTGLAGNEQFFGPGTRLTVL.

The CDR3 region is CASGGWSTEAFF. The CDR3 DNA sequence: TGTGCCAGCGGCGGTTGGAGCACTGAAGCTTTCTTT. This chain links TRBV25-1 with TRBJ1-1; D unclear. The CDR3 is 12 amino acids. Germline values: CDR1 MGHDK, CDR2 SYGVNS. Deletions cut 8 bases from V and 4 bases from J, with 11 bases between. Full variable domain (missing parts from reference TRBV25-1 and TRBJ1-1): EADIYQTPRYLVIGTGKKITLECSQTMGHDKMYWYQQDPGMELHLIHYSYGVNSTEKGDLSSESTVSRIRTEHFPLTLESARPSHTSQYLCASGGWSTEAFFGQGTRLTVV.

This clone showed up just once. The chain recombines TRBV27 with TRBJ2-2; D is uncertain. Germline assignment: CDR1 MNHEY and CDR2 SMNVEV (reference sequence). V lost 2 bases, J lost 4 bases, and 5 bases lay in between. This CDR3 is built from 13 residues. CDR3 residues: CASSLHSTGELFF. The DNA for the CDR3 is TGTGCCAGCAGTTTACACAGCACCGGGGAGCTGTTTTTT.

This clone was seen a few times. The rearrangement links TRBV11-2 to TRBJ2-2; D is unresolved. Germline-derived CDR1 and CDR2 are SGHAT and FQNNGV. Trimming stripped 3 bases from V and 1 base from J, with 6 bases between. CDR3 length equals 14 residues. The CDR3 DNA sequence: TGTGCCAGCAGCTTTGACTTGAACACCGGGGAGCTGTTTTTT. This sequence encodes CASSFDLNTGELFF. The full variable domain, in which reference TRBV11-2 and TRBJ2-2 provide the parts outside the CDR3, is EAGVAQSPRYKIIEKRQSVAFWCNPISGHATLYWYQQILGQGPKLLIQFQNNGVVDDSQLPKDRFSAERLKGVDSTLKIQPAKLEDSAVYLCASSFDLNTGELFFGEGSRLTVL.

The chain couples TRBV18 to TRBJ1-1, with TRBD1 identical over 9 bases. This CDR3 contains 18 residues. V lost 2 bases, J lost 4 bases, and 14 bases stayed unmatched. Germline CDR1 and CDR2: KGHSH and LQKENI. In nucleotides, the CDR3 is TGTGCCAGCTCACCAGGGGGACAGGGAAGGACGAGAGGCACTGAAGCTTTCTTT. Protein: CASSPGGQGRTRGTEAFF.